This paragraph reports one TCR beta chain. Its antigen is unknown. The record originates from a study of shared clonotypes between healthy human individuals. The genomic DNA of each subset was split evenly across several immunoSEQ plates. TCRdb's copy holds only in-frame clones and misses some; the assay was immunoSEQ multiplex PCR. The sample includes some 2 million clones, over 85% seen only once; the top ten take approximately 1.2%. Study-level results: Clonotype sharing across donors was expected to vary with sequencing depth.

Naive CD8 cells lacked CD45RO and underwent positive selection for CCR7, leaving out terminally differentiated effector memory CD45RA+ cells. J lost 2 bases, V lost 2 bases, and 4 bases had no gene match. CDR3 length: 14 residues. The germline V gene has CDR1 SGHDT and CDR2 YYEEEE. V and J are TRBV5-6 and TRBJ2-7, with 7 bases fitting TRBD1. This TCR was recovered from a man aged 18 to 29 in good health. Sequences were obtained from naive CD8+ T cells sorted from blood. The CDR3 spells CASSFWTGPYEQYF. The CDR3 DNA follows: TGTGCCAGCAGCTTTTGGACAGGTCCCTACGAGCAGTACTTC.